This T cell receptor beta chain was recovered during a study of T cell clones after liver transplantation. Germline-derived CDR1 and CDR2 are SGHRS and YFSETQ. V lost 4 bases to trimming and J lost 2 bases; unmatched junction nucleotides: 8. CDR3 size: 16 residues. The repertoire was sequenced with immunoSEQ multiplex PCR; TCRdb's copy has only in-frame clones and lacks some. The sample yields tens of thousands of clones, 80% seen once. This chain connects TRBV5-1 to TRBJ2-2; 7 nucleotides align to TRBD1. The source was CD4+ T cells from blood, collected 12 months after liver transplant. The receptor comes from a human patient who received a liver transplant. The graft donor may be the source of some T cells. Here the CDR3 reads CASSARQGRNTGELFF. The CDR3 region has the DNA TGCGCCAGCAGCGCCCGACAGGGACGCAACACCGGGGAGCTGTTTTTT.